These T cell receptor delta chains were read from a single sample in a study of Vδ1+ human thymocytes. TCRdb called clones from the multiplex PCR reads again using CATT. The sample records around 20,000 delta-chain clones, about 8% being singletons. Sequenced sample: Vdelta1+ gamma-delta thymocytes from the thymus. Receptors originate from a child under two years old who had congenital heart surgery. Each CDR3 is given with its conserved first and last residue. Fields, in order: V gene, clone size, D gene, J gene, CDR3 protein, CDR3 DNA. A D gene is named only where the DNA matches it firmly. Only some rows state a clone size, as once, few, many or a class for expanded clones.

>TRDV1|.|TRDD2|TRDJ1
CALGPSYPLGIGRDTDKLIF
TGTGCTCTGGGACCTTCCTACCCACTGGGGATCGGCAGAGACACCGATAAACTCATCTTT
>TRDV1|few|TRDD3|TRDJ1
CALGEPIPSTGGYNTDKLIF
TGTGCTCTTGGGGAACCTATACCGAGTACTGGGGGATACAACACCGATAAACTCATCTTT
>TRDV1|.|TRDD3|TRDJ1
CALGDSLGLPTRLTGGYGALYTDKLIF
TGTGCTCTTGGGGACTCCCTCGGCCTTCCTACTCGTCTTACTGGGGGATACGGTGCCCTTTACACCGATAAACTCATCTTT
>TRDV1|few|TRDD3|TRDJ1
CALEVPSSPNPTGGLHTDKLIF
TGTGCTCTTGAAGTTCCGTCCTCCCCTAACCCTACTGGGGGGCTTCACACCGATAAACTCATCTTT
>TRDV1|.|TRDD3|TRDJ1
CALGELAPRDGGQTDKLIF
TGTGCTCTTGGGGAACTAGCTCCTCGTGATGGGGGACAGACCGATAAACTCATCTTT
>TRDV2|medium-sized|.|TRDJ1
CACVLRDKLIF
TGTGCCTGTGTGTTACGAGATAAACTCATCTTT
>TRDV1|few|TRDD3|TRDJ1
CALGYCGVVCYGGYGYTDKLIF
TGTGCTCTTGGGTACTGCGGGGTGGTGTGCTACGGGGGATACGGTTACACCGATAAACTCATCTTT
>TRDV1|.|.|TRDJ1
CALGELPHTSGRLGMPYTDKLIF
TGTGCTCTTGGGGAACTACCCCACACTTCGGGGCGTCTGGGGATGCCGTACACCGATAAACTCATCTTT
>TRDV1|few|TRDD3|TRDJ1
CALGERVPCTGGYWTDKLIF
TGTGCTCTTGGGGAACGGGTTCCCTGTACTGGGGGATACTGGACCGATAAACTCATCTTT
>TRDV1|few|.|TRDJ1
CALGELGALGTDKLIF
TGTGCTCTTGGGGAACTGGGGGCCCTGGGCACCGATAAACTCATCTTT
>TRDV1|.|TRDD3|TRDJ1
CALGEPWGINTDKLIF
TGTGCTCTTGGGGAACCCTGGGGGATAAACACCGATAAACTCATCTTT
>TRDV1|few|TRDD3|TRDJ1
CALGEPCGGCGTDKLIF
TGTGCTCTTGGGGAGCCTTGCGGGGGATGCGGTACCGATAAACTCATCTTT